The next 14 T cell receptor beta chains were all read from a single sample in a study of T cell changes during pregnancy in multiple sclerosis. The repertoire was sequenced with immunoSEQ multiplex PCR; TCRdb's copy has only in-frame clones and lacks some. There are tens of thousands of clones in the sample; nearly 90% occur only once, and 5% to 5.5% lies in the top ten. This specimen was peripheral blood, taken after pregnancy. These receptors came from a female donor in good health, enrolled as a control in a pregnancy study.

As concerns this clone: One end of the junction does not line up with germline, which may come from a read error. Other DNA variants within this sample encode the same CDR3. The chain combines TRBV10-1 with TRBJ2-7, with D possibly TRBD2 on 6 matching bases. CDR3 length: 13 residues. Germline V gene lookup returns CDR1 WNHNN and CDR2 SYGVQD (reference sequence). CDR3 residues: CASSNRGLYEQYF. In nucleotides, the CDR3 is TGCGCCAGCAGCAATCGGGGGTTGTACGAGCAGTACTTT.

The V call is TRBV5-4, the J call TRBJ1-5, with unresolved D. Looked up from germline, CDR1 is SGHNT and CDR2 is YYREEE (reference sequence). The CDR3 runs to 15 residues. The ends were cut back, 1 base at V and 4 bases at J, with 12 bases in the middle. CDR3 DNA sequence: TGTGCCAGCAGCTTGCACCCTACCAATAATCAGCCCCAGCATTTT. Translating it yields CASSLHPTNNQPQHF.

V gene TRBV5-1 combines with J gene TRBJ1-2; TRBD1 might be the D (5 bases). With 0 bases removed from V and 8 bases from J, the gap between germline ends came to 11 bases. Germline V gives CDR1 SGHRS, CDR2 YFSETQ. The CDR3 has 13 amino acids. Written as DNA, the CDR3 is TGCGCCAGCAGCTTGGAGGTCGGGGGGGGCTACACCTTC. Translation: CASSLEVGGGYTF.

The gene calls are TRBV5-1 and TRBJ2-2; 10 bases line up with TRBD1. Germline V gene data show CDR1 as SGHRS and CDR2 as YFSETQ. V shed 0 bases and J 2 bases; nucleotides not matched to a gene: 4. The CDR3 loop spans 17 amino acids. The CDR3 here is CASSLARDRGNTGELFF. The DNA of the CDR3 is TGCGCCAGCAGCTTGGCCCGGGACAGGGGAAACACCGGGGAGCTGTTTTTT. The variable domain in full, with the rest retrieved from reference TRBV5-1 and TRBJ2-2, is KAGVTQTPRYLIKTRGQQVTLSCSPISGHRSVSWYQQTPGQGLQFLFEYFSETQRNKGNFPGRFSGRQFSNSRSEMNVSTLELGDSALYLCASSLARDRGNTGELFFGEGSRLTVL.

V and J are TRBV10-3 and TRBJ2-1, with 11 bases aligning to TRBD2. After removal of 2 bases from V and 6 bases from J, the junction contained 3 bases not matched to a gene. Germline V CDR1 and CDR2: ENHRY, SYGVKD. The CDR3 has 15 residues. The CDR3 bases are TGTGCCATCAGTGAGCCCGGACTAGCGGGCAATGAGCAGTTCTTC. It encodes CAISEPGLAGNEQFF.

V gene TRBV9 combines with J gene TRBJ2-4; 7 bases match TRBD2. V lost 4 bases and J lost 0; bases outside the gene matches: 7. The CDR3 runs 16 residues. Germline loops: CDR1 SGDLS, CDR2 YYNGEE. As DNA, the CDR3 is TGTGCCAGCAGCCCCGGGGGAGGGGTAGCCAAAAACATTCAGTACTTC. Translated: CASSPGGGVAKNIQYF. The full variable domain, rest sourced from reference TRBV9 and TRBJ2-4, is DSGVTQTPKHLITATGQRVTLRCSPRSGDLSVYWYQQSLDQGLQFLIQYYNGEERAKGNILERFSAQQFPDLHSELNLSSLELGDSALYFCASSPGGGVAKNIQYFGAGTRLSVL.

This clone occurred a few times. This rearrangement joins TRBV6-5 to TRBJ1-1, with TRBD1 as a possible D gene (6 bases). The germline V gene encodes CDR1 MNHEY and CDR2 SVGAGI. There are 14 residues in the CDR3. The V end lost 8 bases, the J end lost 5 bases, and 18 bases lay between the germline ends. CDR3: CASGRTAEGTEAFF. The CDR3, as DNA: TGTGCCAGCGGGCGGACAGCCGAAGGGACTGAAGCTTTCTTT.

This CDR3 is CASSELAGISEQYF. As DNA, the CDR3 is TGTGCCAGCAGTGAGCTAGCGGGGATTAGCGAGCAGTACTTC. The chain employs TRBV6-6 and TRBJ2-7; 9 nucleotides match TRBD2. The CDR3 consists of 14 residues. The V and J ends lost 5 bases and 6 bases, in that order; junction bases with no gene match: 8. Germline lookup yields CDR1 MNHNY and CDR2 SVGAGI (reference sequence).

The CDR3 DNA reads as TGTGCCAGCAGCCAATACTCTAGGGGAAACACCATATATTTT. Translated, it gives CASSQYSRGNTIYF. The chain recombines TRBV7-8 with TRBJ1-3; D gene uncertain. Looked up from germline, CDR1 is SGHVS and CDR2 is FQNEAQ. The CDR3 sequence is 14 residues long. V was cut by 5 bases and J by 4 bases, with 12 bases left in between.

This chain connects TRBV5-6 to TRBJ2-3; 8 bases match TRBD1. CDR1 and CDR2 (germline): SGHDT, YYEEEE. The ends lost 5 bases at V and 4 bases at J; junction bases unmatched: 9. This CDR3 has 15 residues. CDR3 in amino acids: CASSRRTGIPDTQYF. The CDR3 nucleotides are TGTGCCAGCAGTCGCCGGACAGGGATCCCAGATACGCAGTATTTT.

The V gene is TRBV7-3, the J gene TRBJ1-1; TRBD1 matches at 8 bases. Germline assignment: CDR1 SGHTA and CDR2 FQGTGA. CDR3 length: 14 amino acids. V lost 3 bases, J lost 6 bases, and 6 bases stayed unmatched. The CDR3: CASSLDRVSAEAFF. In DNA, the CDR3 is TGTGCCAGCAGCTTGGACAGGGTGAGCGCTGAAGCTTTCTTT.

The chain is built from TRBV7-8 and TRBJ2-3; 9 bases agree with TRBD2. V was pared by 0 bases and J by 1 base, with 5 bases of the junction left unmatched. The CDR3 contains 17 residues. CDR1 is SGHVS and CDR2 is FQNEAQ in the germline V gene. CDR3 amino acids: CASSLAEKREGTDTQYF. The CDR3 DNA is TGTGCCAGCAGCTTAGCGGAAAAGCGGGAGGGCACAGATACGCAGTATTTT.

This rearrangement joins TRBV28 to TRBJ1-5; 7 bases match TRBD1. The germline V gene encodes CDR1 MDHEN and CDR2 SYDVKM. Trimming took 2 bases from V and 5 from J; bases not matched to a gene: 3. The CDR3 has 14 residues. CDR3 nucleotide sequence: TGTGCCAGCAGTTTAGCAGGGGGTCATCAGCCCCAGCATTTT. It encodes CASSLAGGHQPQHF.

This clone was seen a single time. The chain couples TRBV4-1 to TRBJ2-2, with TRBD2 matching 9 bases. CDR3 size: 19 residues. Germline V gene data show CDR1 as MGHRA and CDR2 as YSYEKL. The trim removed 0 bases at V and 2 bases at J, leaving 10 bases unmatched. The CDR3 DNA reads TGCGCCAGCAGCCAAGATAATGGAAGCGGGGGGAGAAACACCGGGGAGCTGTTTTTT. This gives the protein CASSQDNGSGGRNTGELFF.